This T cell receptor (beta chain) came from a study of blood T cell repertoires in COVID-19. Study at large: The study drew acute and convalescent COVID-19 samples from the United States, Italy and Spain.

The CDR3 contains 12 residues. V lost 6 bases, J lost 10 bases, and 16 bases lay in between. As originally analysed: Amplifying reference gene primers gave estimates of nucleated cell counts. The table came from immunoSEQ multiplex PCR; TCRdb's copy has only in-frame clones and leaves some out. Clonal size and the V and J genes are those of that table, whereas D and trimming came from the DNA. The sample carries around 92,000 clones, about 86% recorded once. The source material was peripheral blood. This TCR came from a woman aged 55-70 years in a cohort sampled during active or convalescent COVID-19. This chain uses TRBV12-3 or TRBV12-4 with TRBJ2-7, with a possible D match to TRBD1 (6 bases). CDR3 sequence: CASSPEAGVQYF. In DNA form, the CDR3 reads TGTGCCAGCAGCCCAGAGGCAGGGGTTCAGTACTTC.